The clone carrying this TCR beta chain rates as medium-sized. Antigen: not known. The PCR made use of 60 Vbeta and 13 Jbeta primers. Using immunoSEQ multiplex PCR, the repertoire was profiled, and TCRdb retains in-frame clones only, with some absent. This sample has some 170,000 clones; more than 60% occur once, and the top ten carry over 2%. CDR1 is SGHDT and CDR2 is YYEEEE in the germline V gene. The CDR3 runs to 17 residues. After removal of 4 bases from V and 5 bases from J, the junction contained 16 bases not matched to a gene. This record comes from a study of cytomegalovirus exposure and HLA in healthy donors. As for the study in general: Approximately 180 million T cells yielded more than 90 million unique TCR beta sequences, as an earlier analysis found.

General study findings and limits: Donor immune exposure was known only as CMV serostatus.

This sequence joins TRBV5-6 and TRBJ2-7; 9 positions agree with TRBD1. Sequences were obtained from PBMCs. The sequence was obtained from a human donor in good health. CDR3 sequence reads: CASSQPPRDRAGDEQYF. Here the CDR3 DNA reads TGTGCCAGCAGCCAACCCCCCCGGGACAGGGCGGGGGACGAGCAGTACTTC.